A single sample gave rise to the 23 T cell receptor beta chains below, sequenced in a study of vaccination and CD4 T cells after COVID-19 (dated 2022 in TCRdb). The treatment or condition tag for this specimen amounts to: approximately nine-day PBMC culture with coronavirus spike peptide pools or control peptides (ViraFEST assay). No antigens are known for them. Libraries were built with PCR. Reads for this sample came from an Illumina iSeq 100. DNA from cultured CD4+ T cells was subjected to TCR sequencing with the Oncomine TCR Beta short-read assay at the Johns Hopkins FTIC core. The public reads were reprocessed in TCRdb via fastp at Q25 and MiXCR, keeping in-frame beta chains. Rows with one shared CDR3 protein collapse into an entry with the most common genes and DNA. The sample has some 15,000 distinct CDR3 sequences on record, 30% to 45% of them singletons. The ten largest make up about 15% of the sample.

Sequencing was done on a sample of cultured CD4+ T cells from blood. Receptor source: a human donor with COVID-19.

This clonotype came up a few times. The chain carries TRBV12-3 or TRBV12-4 and TRBJ2-5; 15 nucleotides agree with TRBD2. Trimming took 5 bases from V and 3 from J; bases not matched to a gene: 4. The CDR3 has 16 residues. The CDR3 protein is CASSPGLAGGEETQYF. DNA for the CDR3: TGTGCCAGCAGTCCCGGACTAGCGGGGGGGGAAGAGACCCAGTACTTC.

This clonotype was counted once. The rearrangement joins TRBV7-8 to TRBJ2-7; TRBD1 matches at 9 bases. Germline assignment: CDR1 SGHVS and CDR2 FQNEAQ. The V segment lost 4 bases and the J segment 3 bases; nucleotides outside the gene matches: 7. CDR3 length: 15 residues. The CDR3, as DNA: TGTGCCAGCAGCTCGCCGGGACAGGGACGCTACGAGCAGTACTTC. Translating it yields CASSSPGQGRYEQYF.

The chain joins TRBV7-2 to TRBJ1-1; D is uncertain. CDR1 is SGHTA and CDR2 is FQGNSA in the germline V gene. Trimming left V 4 bases short and J 6 bases short, with 15 bases between. CDR3 length: 14 amino acids. In DNA, the CDR3 is TGTGCCAGCAGCTCCCAAAGAGGGATAGCTGAAGCTTTCTTT. This codes for CASSSQRGIAEAFF.

Here the CDR3 reads CASRSMTGFYGYTF. DNA of the CDR3: TGTGCCAGTAGATCTATGACAGGGTTCTATGGCTACACCTTC. The chain employs TRBV19 and TRBJ1-2, with 7 bases identical to TRBD1. Germline CDR1 reads LNHDA; CDR2 reads SQIVND (reference sequence). The CDR3 sequence is 14 residues long. The V and J ends lost 6 bases and 4 bases, in that order; junction bases with no gene match: 8.

The chain recombines TRBV11-2 with TRBJ2-3; D remains unclear. V lost 1 base and J 2 bases, leaving 7 bases between the germline ends. Germline CDR1 SGHAT, CDR2 FQNNGV. This CDR3 spans 14 amino acids. This CDR3 reads CASSLARLTDTQYF. CDR3 bases: TGTGCCAGCAGCTTAGCTCGCCTCACAGATACGCAGTATTTT.

This clonotype turned up a few times. V is TRBV7-2 and J is TRBJ2-1; TRBD2 agrees at 9 bases. J lost 3 bases, V lost 3 bases, and 9 bases had no gene match. The CDR3 runs to 17 residues. CDR1 is SGHTA and CDR2 is FQGNSA in the germline V gene. CDR3 region: CASSFGGGGAFYNEQFF. CDR3 DNA: TGTGCCAGCAGCTTTGGAGGCGGGGGGGCCTTCTACAATGAGCAGTTCTTC.

This clonotype was counted only a few times. V gene TRBV7-6 combines with J gene TRBJ1-2; weak D call: TRBD1 (6 bases). The CDR3 contains 15 residues. In germline, CDR1 is SGHVS, CDR2 FNYEAQ. The V and J ends lost 0 bases and 4 bases respectively, with 12 bases between them. The CDR3 DNA reads TGTGCCAGCAGCTTAGCTGGGGACAACTTCTATGGCTACACCTTC. Protein sequence: CASSLAGDNFYGYTF.

This clonotype has more than one count but fewer than ten. The chain joins TRBV19 to TRBJ2-4; possible D gene TRBD1, 6 bases. V was trimmed by 5 bases and J by 0 bases, leaving 8 bases between them. Germline loops: CDR1 LNHDA, CDR2 SQIVND (reference sequence). This CDR3 has 14 amino acids. The CDR3 DNA sequence: TGTGCCAGTAGTGGACAGTTAGCCAAAAACATTCAGTACTTC. Protein: CASSGQLAKNIQYF. The full variable domain, rest sourced from reference TRBV19 and TRBJ2-4, is DGGITQSPKYLFRKEGQNVTLSCEQNLNHDAMYWYRQDPGQGLRLIYYSQIVNDFQKGDIAEGYSVSREKKESFPLTVTSAQKNPTAFYLCASSGQLAKNIQYFGAGTRLSVL.

V and J are TRBV19 and TRBJ2-2; D remains ambiguous. With 2 bases removed from V and 10 bases from J, the gap between germline ends came to 17 bases. There are 15 residues in the CDR3. Germline CDR1 reads LNHDA; CDR2 reads SQIVND (reference sequence). Written as DNA, the CDR3 is TGTGCCAGTAGTATATCCCTATCCTTAACAGCGGAGCTGTTTTTT. It yields the protein CASSISLSLTAELFF.

This clonotype was detected only a few times. The CDR3 nucleotides are TGTGCCAGCAGTTACGGGGGAAATGGAAACACCATATATTTT. Its protein product is CASSYGGNGNTIYF. The chain links TRBV6-5 to TRBJ1-3, with a tentative D call TRBD1 (5 bases). The V end was cut by 2 bases, the J end by 3 bases, with 8 bases between. The germline V gene has CDR1 MNHEY and CDR2 SVGAGI. The CDR3 extends over 14 amino acids.

The V call is TRBV20-1, the J call TRBJ2-3; 10 bases are shared with TRBD2. V dropped 1 base and J dropped 5; count of bases not matched to a gene: 3. CDR1 and CDR2 (germline): DFQATT, SNEGSKA (reference sequence). The CDR3 extends over 14 amino acids. CDR3 sequence (DNA): TGCAGTGCTAGAGTACTAGCGGGGCGAGATACGCAGTATTTT. It encodes CSARVLAGRDTQYF.

This clonotype was detected a few times. Its ends do not fully match the called genes, so a read error is possible. The chain has TRBV19 and TRBJ1-3, with 9 bases that match TRBD1. Per the germline V gene, CDR1 is LNHDA and CDR2 is SQIVND (reference sequence). The CDR3 consists of 15 residues. In DNA, the CDR3 is TGTGCTAGTAGTACAGGGGGCCTGTCCGGAAACACCATATATTTT. Translated, it gives CASSTGGLSGNTIYF. Looking up the rest from reference TRBV19 and TRBJ1-3 gives the full variable domain: DGGITQSPKYLFRKEGQNVTLSCEQNLNHDAMYWYRQDPGQGLRLIYYSQIVNDFQKGDIAEGYSVSREKKESFPLTVTSAQKNPTAFYLCASSTGGLSGNTIYFGEGSWLTVV.

As regards this clonotype: A much more abundant neighbour one base away suggests this may be a read error. The CDR3 end shows no conserved phenylalanine or tryptophan, and so a read error is likely. V and J are TRBV11-2 and TRBJ2-2, with D possibly TRBD1 on 5 matching bases. Germline V CDR1 and CDR2: SGHAT, FQNNGV. Trimming took 1 base from V and 7 from J, leaving 10 bases between them. The CDR3 runs to 14 residues. The CDR3 here is CASSLVRVYGELFS. CDR3 sequence (DNA): TGTGCCAGCAGCTTAGTCAGGGTGTACGGGGAGCTGTTTTCT.

The chain links TRBV7-2 to TRBJ2-7; 13 nucleotides agree with TRBD2. Germline V CDR1 and CDR2: SGHTA, FQGNSA. The CDR3 length is 18 residues. After removal of 3 bases from V and 2 bases from J, the junction contained 10 bases not matched to a gene. CDR3 protein: CASSFSQDTSGGAYEQYF. For the CDR3, the DNA is TGTGCCAGCAGCTTCAGTCAGGATACTAGCGGGGGGGCCTACGAGCAGTACTTC.

The gene calls are TRBV10-3 and TRBJ1-6; D remains unclear. V was trimmed by 5 bases and J by 7 bases, leaving 30 bases between them. CDR1 and CDR2 (germline): ENHRY, SYGVKD. This CDR3 region has 20 residues. The CDR3 reads CAISTARDSNLAEENSPLHF. In DNA, the CDR3 is TGTGCCATCAGTACTGCTCGTGACTCAAACCTCGCCGAGGAGAATTCACCCCTCCACTTT.

This clonotype was counted a few times. The chain recombines TRBV29-1 with TRBJ1-1; D unresolved. The CDR3 is 12 amino acids. Germline V gives CDR1 SQVTM, CDR2 ANQGSEA. V was shortened by 3 bases and J by 1 base, with 6 bases between the two germline ends. CDR3 loop: CSVDRGNTEAFF. The CDR3 DNA follows: TGCAGCGTTGATCGGGGGAACACTGAAGCTTTCTTT.

This clonotype qualifies as medium-sized. V is TRBV14 and J is TRBJ1-2; 9 bases are shared with TRBD1. Losses at the gene ends were 2 bases for V and 7 bases for J; bases not matched to a gene: 2. The CDR3 consists of 13 residues. Germline CDR1 reads SGHDN; CDR2 reads FVKESK. The CDR3 DNA is TGTGCCAGCAGCCAAATACAGGGGGCTGGCTACACCTTC. It codes for CASSQIQGAGYTF.

On this clonotype: Relative to the germline gene, one junction end is altered; a read error may explain this. The V and J genes are TRBV6-1 and TRBJ2-7; no reliable D call. The germline V gene encodes CDR1 MNHNS and CDR2 SASEGT. The CDR3 is 13 residues long. The CDR3 spells CASREGSRNEQYF. In DNA form, the CDR3 reads TGTGCCAGCAGGGAAGGGTCCAGGAACGAGCAGTACTTC.

The chain has TRBV15 and TRBJ2-5; 7 positions agree with TRBD2. The CDR3 spans 17 residues. With V trimmed by 8 bases and J by 4 bases, 19 bases remained unmatched. Germline V gene data show CDR1 as LNHNV and CDR2 as YYDKDF (reference sequence). In DNA, the CDR3 is TGTGCCACCGGCCAAAGGGGACTAAGGGCAGGGTCAGAGACCCAGTACTTC. This gives the protein CATGQRGLRAGSETQYF. Variable domain in full (rest from reference TRBV15 and TRBJ2-5): DAMVIQNPRYQVTQFGKPVTLSCSQTLNHNVMYWYQQKSSQAPKLLFHYYDKDFNNEADTPDNFQSRRPNTSFCFLDIRSPGLGDTAMYLCATGQRGLRAGSETQYFGPGTRLLVL.

The rearrangement uses TRBV7-3 and TRBJ2-1; D gene uncertain. Trimming removed 0 bases from V and 5 bases from J, with 8 bases in between. Germline CDR1 is SGHTA and CDR2 is FQGTGA. The CDR3 is 14 amino acids. The CDR3 nucleotides are TGTGCCAGCAGCTTAACCCCAGACCACAATGAGCAGTTCTTC. Protein: CASSLTPDHNEQFF. The full variable domain, rest sourced from reference TRBV7-3 and TRBJ2-1, is GAGVSQTPSNKVTEKGKYVELRCDPISGHTALYWYRQSLGQGPEFLIYFQGTGAADDSGLPNDRFFAVRPEGSVSTLKIQRTERGDSAVYLCASSLTPDHNEQFFGPGTRLTVL.

Only a few counts were recorded for this clonotype. The CDR3: CASSLERQGAPTGELFF. CDR3 sequence (DNA): TGTGCCAGCAGCCTAGAACGACAGGGGGCGCCGACCGGGGAGCTGTTTTTT. This chain connects TRBV2 to TRBJ2-2; TRBD1 matches at 10 bases. The CDR3 spans 17 residues. Germline V lookup: CDR1 SNHLY, CDR2 FYNNEI. Germline trimming cut 6 bases from V and 5 bases from J; bases unmatched to any gene: 12.

This chain links TRBV5-5 with TRBJ2-5; D remains ambiguous. V was trimmed by 3 bases and J by 0 bases, leaving 9 bases between them. This CDR3 has 14 amino acids. CDR1 is SGHKS and CDR2 is YYEKEE in the germline V gene (reference sequence). In DNA form, the CDR3 reads TGTGCCAGCAGCTCTTACAGTTACCAAGAGACCCAGTACTTC. Its translation is CASSSYSYQETQYF. Full variable domain (missing parts from reference TRBV5-5 and TRBJ2-5): DAGVTQSPTHLIKTRGQQVTLRCSPISGHKSVSWYQQVLGQGPQFIFQYYEKEERGRGNFPDRFSARQFPNYSSELNVNALLLGDSALYLCASSSYSYQETQYFGPGTRLLVL.

Written as DNA, the CDR3 is TGCAGTGCTAGAGATCGGACAGGGGGCGCGGAGGAAAAACTGTTTTTT. It is translated as CSARDRTGGAEEKLFF. The V and J genes are TRBV20-1 and TRBJ1-4, with 11 bases aligning to TRBD1. The CDR3 consists of 16 residues. The V and J ends lost 0 bases and 8 bases, in that order; junction bases with no gene match: 8. Germline V gene data show CDR1 as DFQATT and CDR2 as SNEGSKA (reference sequence).